A single sample gave rise to the 29 T cell receptor beta chains below, sequenced in a study of shared clonotypes between healthy human individuals. The table came from immunoSEQ multiplex PCR; TCRdb's copy has only in-frame clones and leaves some out. The sample includes over 750,000 clones, 95% to 97% seen only once; the top ten take less than 0.25%. Naive CD8 cells lacked CD45RO, underwent positive selection for CCR7 and left out terminally differentiated effector memory CD45RA+ cells. Specimen: naive CD8+ T cells sorted from blood. These receptor sequences come from a man aged 25 to 45 in good health.

V usage is TRBV7-9 and J usage is TRBJ2-7; TRBD1 agrees at 8 bases. Germline-derived CDR1 and CDR2 are SEHNR and FQNEAQ (reference sequence). V shed 4 bases and J 5 bases; nucleotides not matched to a gene: 10. CDR3 size: 15 residues. CDR3 amino acids: CASSSWTGLQNEQYF. The CDR3 DNA follows: TGTGCCAGCAGCTCCTGGACAGGGTTGCAGAACGAGCAGTACTTC.

This CDR3 is CASSLETGVGNQPQHF. Written as DNA, the CDR3 is TGTGCCAGCAGCTTGGAAACAGGGGTCGGCAATCAGCCCCAGCATTTT. This chain uses TRBV5-4 with TRBJ1-5; TRBD1 agrees at 7 bases. The germline V gene encodes CDR1 SGHNT and CDR2 YYREEE (reference sequence). V shed 0 bases and J 2 bases; nucleotides not matched to a gene: 5. This CDR3 region has 16 residues.

The chain is built from TRBV10-3 and TRBJ2-7; D may be TRBD1 (6 bases). V dropped 3 bases and J dropped 7 bases, with 16 bases sitting between them. Germline CDR1 reads ENHRY; CDR2 reads SYGVKD. This CDR3 is 14 amino acids long. The CDR3: CAISELNPRGEQYF. DNA for the CDR3: TGTGCCATCAGTGAACTCAACCCCAGGGGAGAGCAGTACTTC.

This rearrangement joins TRBV7-8 to TRBJ2-6; no firm D call. Between the trimmed V and J ends, which lost 0 bases and 1 base, there was a span of 10 bases. This CDR3 has 17 residues. Germline V gene lookup returns CDR1 SGHVS and CDR2 FQNEAQ. The CDR3 DNA reads as TGTGCCAGCAGCTTAGCCCGAACAGCGTCTGGGGCCAACGTCCTGACTTTC. Translating it yields CASSLARTASGANVLTF. Using reference TRBV7-8 and TRBJ2-6 for the parts outside the CDR3, the full variable domain is GAGVSQSPRYKVAKRGQDVALRCDPISGHVSLFWYQQALGQGPEFLTYFQNEAQLDKSGLPSDRFFAERPEGSVSTLKIQRTQQEDSAVYLCASSLARTASGANVLTFGAGSRLTVL.

This rearrangement joins TRBV4-1 to TRBJ2-1, with a possible D match to TRBD2 (6 bases). Deletions cut 2 bases from V and 2 bases from J, with 13 bases between. Germline assignment: CDR1 MGHRA and CDR2 YSYEKL. The CDR3 is 16 residues long. The CDR3 region has the DNA TGCGCCAGCAGCCAATTAGGGGAGGACCCCTACAATGAGCAGTTCTTC. Protein: CASSQLGEDPYNEQFF.

The chain uses TRBV7-2 and TRBJ1-3; TRBD1 matches 8 bases. Germline assignment: CDR1 SGHTA and CDR2 FQGNSA. The CDR3 totals 18 residues. The ends lost 2 bases at V and 2 bases at J; junction bases unmatched: 11. The CDR3 DNA is TGTGCCAGCAGCTTAATGGGACAGGCGATCTTCGCTGGAAACACCATATATTTT. It specifies CASSLMGQAIFAGNTIYF.

This sequence joins TRBV7-6 and TRBJ2-6; possibly TRBD1 for D (6 bases). The CDR3 extends over 16 amino acids. Germline loops: CDR1 SGHVS, CDR2 FNYEAQ. V was shortened by 1 base and J by 2 bases, with 9 bases between the two germline ends. The CDR3 coding sequence is TGTGCCAGCAGCTTAGGGAAGGGGGCTGGGGCCAACGTCCTGACTTTC. It yields the protein CASSLGKGAGANVLTF.

The chain couples TRBV5-1 to TRBJ2-7; D might be TRBD1 (7 bases). This CDR3 has 15 amino acids. V shed 0 bases and J shed 3 bases, with 13 bases lying between them. Germline V gives CDR1 SGHRS, CDR2 YFSETQ. The CDR3 sequence: CASSLGGTAYYEQYF. The CDR3 DNA sequence: TGCGCCAGCAGCTTGGGCGGGACAGCCTACTACGAGCAGTACTTC.

The rearrangement joins TRBV15 to TRBJ2-3; D is tentatively TRBD1 or TRBD2 (5 bases each). Germline V gene sequence: CDR1 LNHNV, CDR2 YYDKDF (reference sequence). Trimming removed 1 base at V and 2 bases at J, with 13 bases between. CDR3 size: 16 residues. Written as DNA, the CDR3 is TGTGCCACCAGCAGAGGGGACCGGGCTCTCACAGATACGCAGTATTTT. This translates into CATSRGDRALTDTQYF.

CDR3 residues: CASSLDGLAGEYEQYF. The CDR3 DNA sequence: TGTGCCAGCAGCTTAGATGGGCTAGCGGGAGAGTACGAGCAGTACTTC. The V and J genes are TRBV11-2 and TRBJ2-7; 10 nucleotides line up with TRBD2. V was clipped by 0 bases and J by 4 bases; unmatched bases: 6. This CDR3 has 16 residues. The germline V gene has CDR1 SGHAT and CDR2 FQNNGV.

This clone has only one observation. The chain recombines TRBV2 with TRBJ1-2; 7 bases are shared with TRBD1. CDR1 SNHLY and CDR2 FYNNEI come from the germline V gene. With 4 bases clipped from V and 1 base from J, the junction kept 9 bases outside the gene matches. The CDR3 has 16 amino acids. CDR3 bases: TGTGCCAGCAGTGCCCCCATTGGGACAGATAACTATGGCTACACCTTC. Its protein product is CASSAPIGTDNYGYTF.

V gene TRBV27 combines with J gene TRBJ2-7; TRBD1 agrees at 8 bases. This CDR3 has 16 residues. After removal of 4 bases from V and 2 bases from J, the junction contained 10 bases not matched to a gene. CDR1 and CDR2 from the germline V gene are MNHEY and SMNVEV (reference sequence). CDR3 loop: CASSSTTGAGTYEQYF. DNA for the CDR3: TGTGCCAGCAGTTCAACGACAGGGGCCGGAACCTACGAGCAGTACTTC.

The chain combines TRBV4-1 with TRBJ1-5, with a possible D match to TRBD1 (5 bases). The CDR3 has 16 amino acids. CDR1 and CDR2 (germline): MGHRA, YSYEKL. The V and J ends lost 3 bases and 7 bases respectively, with 19 bases between them. Here the CDR3 reads CASSHVSAGPGQPQHF. CDR3 in DNA: TGCGCCAGCAGCCATGTATCAGCGGGGCCAGGACAGCCCCAGCATTTT.

The CDR3, as DNA: TGTGCCAGCAGCTCGACAGGGGTCGTCGGGGATGAGCAGTTCTTC. Translating gives CASSSTGVVGDEQFF. V gene TRBV11-2 combines with J gene TRBJ2-1, with 8 bases matching TRBD1. J gave up 8 bases and V 4 bases, and 10 bases lay outside the gene matches. The CDR3 has 15 residues. Per the germline V gene, CDR1 is SGHAT and CDR2 is FQNNGV.

This clone was counted once. The rearrangement links TRBV7-3 to TRBJ2-7; TRBD2 is a possible D gene (5 bases). Germline CDR1 SGHTA, CDR2 FQGTGA. The CDR3 is made up of 14 amino acids. V lost 2 bases and J 3 bases, leaving 11 bases between the germline ends. CDR3 nucleotide sequence: TGTGCCAGCAGCTTATTTCCCGGGAACTACGAGCAGTACTTC. Protein product: CASSLFPGNYEQYF.

The J gene is TRBJ2-7, the V gene TRBV4-1; D is perhaps TRBD2 (6 bases). V lost 4 bases, J lost 3 bases, and 13 bases lay in between. CDR1 is MGHRA, CDR2 YSYEKL, per germline. CDR3 length equals 14 residues. CDR3 in DNA: TGCGCCAGCAGCCTTGCGGGGCATTACTACGAGCAGTACTTC. This translates into CASSLAGHYYEQYF.

The chain carries TRBV9 and TRBJ1-2, with 9 bases that match TRBD1. This CDR3 is built from 16 residues. From germline, CDR1 is SGDLS and CDR2 YYNGEE. J was trimmed by 4 bases and V by 2 bases; bases with no gene match: 9. CDR3 amino acids: CASSVPLDRGFYGYTF. The CDR3 DNA reads TGTGCCAGCAGCGTTCCTCTCGACAGGGGGTTCTATGGCTACACCTTC. Full variable domain (missing parts from reference TRBV9 and TRBJ1-2): DSGVTQTPKHLITATGQRVTLRCSPRSGDLSVYWYQQSLDQGLQFLIQYYNGEERAKGNILERFSAQQFPDLHSELNLSSLELGDSALYFCASSVPLDRGFYGYTFGSGTRLTVV.

The gene calls are TRBV28 and TRBJ1-4; 9 nucleotides line up with TRBD1. The CDR3 has 11 residues. Losses at the gene ends were 4 bases for V and 17 bases for J; bases not matched to a gene: 5. Germline V CDR1 and CDR2: MDHEN, SYDVKM. The CDR3 nucleotides are TGTGCCAGCAGTTCCGGACAGGGGCCTTTTTTT. It yields the protein CASSSGQGPFF.

The chain employs TRBV29-1 and TRBJ2-1, with TRBD1 matching over 10 bases. The CDR3 is made up of 15 amino acids. The ends lost 4 bases at V and 4 bases at J; junction bases unmatched: 7. Germline loops: CDR1 SQVTM, CDR2 ANQGSEA. The DNA for the CDR3 is TGCAGCGTTGGAGGTTGGGACAGGGGATACAATGAGCAGTTCTTC. As protein: CSVGGWDRGYNEQFF.

This chain uses TRBV6-5 with TRBJ1-4; weak D call: TRBD1 (6 bases). Looked up from germline, CDR1 is MNHEY and CDR2 is SVGAGI. Deletions cut 1 base from V and 6 bases from J, with 9 bases between. CDR3 length: 14 residues. Written as DNA, the CDR3 is TGTGCCAGCAGTTACTTTAGGGGGGATGAAAAACTGTTTTTT. Translation gives CASSYFRGDEKLFF.

CDR3 amino acids: CASSYSPGGWGNEQFF. The CDR3 nucleotides are TGTGCCAGCAGTTACTCGCCGGGAGGTTGGGGGAATGAGCAGTTCTTC. V and J are TRBV6-5 and TRBJ2-1; 7 nucleotides agree with TRBD2. The germline V gene has CDR1 MNHEY and CDR2 SVGAGI. The CDR3 totals 16 residues. Unmatched junction bases numbered 9, after V lost 0 bases and J lost 7 bases.

The count of this clone is one. The genes are TRBV30 and TRBJ2-7; tentative D call: TRBD1 (5 bases). The V end lost 0 bases, the J end lost 4 bases, and 13 bases lay between the germline ends. Germline CDR1 and CDR2: GTSNPN and SVGIG (reference sequence). The CDR3 contains 14 residues. CDR3 in amino acids: CAWSVSRGSYEQYF. CDR3 DNA sequence: TGTGCCTGGAGTGTTAGTAGGGGCTCTTACGAGCAGTACTTC.

The CDR3 nucleotides are TGTGCCAGTAGTTCCGTGGGGACAGACTATAACTATGGCTACACCTTC. Translating gives CASSSVGTDYNYGYTF. The chain is built from TRBV19 and TRBJ1-2, with TRBD1 matching over 7 bases. Unmatched junction bases numbered 10, after V lost 5 bases and J lost 1 base. CDR1 is LNHDA, CDR2 SQIVND, per germline (reference sequence). The CDR3 length is 16 residues.

The CDR3 spells CASSSDRVGNTEAFF. CDR3 nucleotides: TGTGCCAGCAGCTCGGACAGGGTGGGGAACACTGAAGCTTTCTTT. The rearrangement uses TRBV5-5 and TRBJ1-1; 8 nucleotides line up with TRBD1. The germline V gene has CDR1 SGHKS and CDR2 YYEKEE (reference sequence). Unmatched junction bases numbered 5, after V lost 3 bases and J lost 1 base. This CDR3 contains 15 residues.

The chain has TRBV9 and TRBJ1-1, with TRBD1 matching over 7 bases. Germline values: CDR1 SGDLS, CDR2 YYNGEE. With V trimmed by 2 bases and J by 0 bases, 1 base remained unmatched. The CDR3 sequence is 14 residues long. The DNA of the CDR3 is TGTGCCAGCAGCGTGACAGGGATGAACACTGAAGCTTTCTTT. This gives the protein CASSVTGMNTEAFF.

The V and J genes are TRBV15 and TRBJ2-7; a possible D gene is TRBD1 (6 bases). CDR3 length: 14 residues. With 0 bases removed from V and 5 bases from J, the gap between germline ends came to 11 bases. Germline lookup yields CDR1 LNHNV and CDR2 YYDKDF (reference sequence). The CDR3 loop is CATSRDTGFDEQYF. The CDR3 nucleotides read TGTGCCACCAGCAGAGATACAGGGTTCGACGAGCAGTACTTC.

This chain joins TRBV4-2 and TRBJ1-2, with TRBD1 matching 10 bases. Germline-derived CDR1 and CDR2 are LGHNA and YNFKEQ. Trimming removed 3 bases from V and 4 bases from J; junction bases left unmatched: 5. CDR3 length equals 15 residues. The CDR3 DNA reads TGTGCCAGCAGCCAGCGGGGACAGGGGTTCTATGGCTACACCTTC. This sequence encodes CASSQRGQGFYGYTF.

This clone has just one count. The chain uses TRBV7-9 and TRBJ2-7; 9 positions match TRBD1. The CDR3 is made up of 14 amino acids. Germline CDR1 is SEHNR and CDR2 is FQNEAQ (reference sequence). With 5 bases clipped from V and 1 base from J, the junction kept 3 bases outside the gene matches. The CDR3 DNA reads as TGTGCCAGCAGCGGGACAGGGAGGTCCTACGAGCAGTACTTC. Translation gives CASSGTGRSYEQYF.

A note on this clone: Distinct nucleotide sequences in the sample also encode this CDR3. The chain links TRBV27 to TRBJ1-2, with D unclear. Germline CDR1 reads MNHEY; CDR2 reads SMNVEV (reference sequence). V lost 0 bases and J lost 7, with 9 bases in between. The CDR3 has 13 amino acids. The CDR3 here is CASSLSPGVGYTF. CDR3 in DNA: TGTGCCAGCAGTTTATCCCCCGGGGTTGGCTACACCTTC.